The rows below give T cell receptor beta chains drawn from one sample of a study of T cell responses to AZD1222 COVID-19 vaccine. Sequencing was performed with immunoSEQ multiplex PCR; in TCRdb, only in-frame clones are kept and a portion is missing. The sample records 90,000 to 120,000 clones, nearly 90% being singletons. This sample comprised peripheral blood, obtained 28 days after the second AZD1222 dose. These receptors came from an adult who received the AZD1222 COVID-19 vaccine. Both conserved end residues are part of each CDR3. D genes are given only for firm matches. The size field is filled for only some rows; it gives once, few, many or a size class.

d_gene: .
j_gene: TRBJ1-4
abundance: few
v_gene: TRBV6-5
CDR3nt: TGTGCCAGCAGTTACGCCGGTTCCAGGGGAGAAAAACTGTTTTTT
CDR3aa: CASSYAGSRGEKLFF

d_gene: .
j_gene: TRBJ1-3
abundance: .
v_gene: TRBV19
CDR3nt: TGTGCCAGTAGTATAGGGTTCTCTGGAAACACCATATATTTT
CDR3aa: CASSIGFSGNTIYF

d_gene: TRBD2
j_gene: TRBJ2-3
abundance: once
v_gene: TRBV4-1
CDR3nt: TGCGCCAGCAGCCAAAGTTCAGGGAGGGCAGATACGCAGTATTTT
CDR3aa: CASSQSSGRADTQYF

d_gene: .
j_gene: TRBJ2-2
abundance: .
v_gene: TRBV4-1
CDR3nt: TGCGCCAGCAGCCAAGACAGGCCGAACACCGGGGAGCTGTTTTTT
CDR3aa: CASSQDRPNTGELFF

d_gene: .
j_gene: TRBJ1-2
abundance: .
v_gene: TRBV28
CDR3nt: TGTGCCAGCCGGCCATGGGACACAGCTAACTATGGCTACACCTTC
CDR3aa: CASRPWDTANYGYTF

d_gene: TRBD2
j_gene: TRBJ2-2
abundance: .
v_gene: TRBV4-1
CDR3nt: TGCGCCAGCAGCCAAGCCCGCGGGGGGCGCAAGGACGGGACCGGGGAGCTGTTTTTT
CDR3aa: CASSQARGGRKDGTGELFF

d_gene: .
j_gene: TRBJ1-5
abundance: .
v_gene: TRBV19
CDR3nt: TGTGCCAGTAGTATCCCTAGCAGGGTGGGCAATCAGCCCCAGCATTTT
CDR3aa: CASSIPSRVGNQPQHF

d_gene: .
j_gene: TRBJ2-1
abundance: .
v_gene: TRBV6-1
CDR3nt: TGTGCCAGCAGTGAAGCGCGAAAGCTATCCTACAATGAGCAGTTCTTC
CDR3aa: CASSEARKLSYNEQFF

d_gene: .
j_gene: TRBJ1-2
abundance: .
v_gene: TRBV6-5
CDR3nt: TGTGCCAGCAGCCCGCCAACCTGGGGCGCCTATGGCTACACCTTC
CDR3aa: CASSPPTWGAYGYTF

d_gene: .
j_gene: TRBJ1-2
abundance: .
v_gene: TRBV7-8
CDR3nt: TGTGCCAGCAGCTTAGCCCCCAGGGTCGATGGCTACACCTTC
CDR3aa: CASSLAPRVDGYTF